This TCR beta chain is drawn from a study of blood T cell repertoires in COVID-19. Study context: COVID-19 samples collected from the United States, Italy and Spain covered acute and convalescent phases. Sample material is recorded as cDNA or gDNA derived from T cells, B-cell-depleted T cells, or PBMCs.

In Cohort 3, a recovered donor had either two negative PCRs, clearance, or symptom resolution. Sequencing was performed with immunoSEQ multiplex PCR; in TCRdb, only in-frame clones are kept and a portion is missing. The repertoire holds approximately 230,000 clones, with about nine tenths as singletons. The CDR3 has 11 amino acids. Sequencing was performed on PBMCs or T cells enriched from blood (not recorded which). The chain carries TRBV21-1 and TRBJ2-7; the table calls TRBD1, which could not be checked here. TRBV21-1 counts as a pseudogene. This TCR was sampled from a young woman who had recovered from COVID-19. Here the CDR3 DNA reads TGTGCCACAAAGGGGCGCTACGAGCAGTACTTC. It yields the protein CATKGRYEQYF.